A selection of T cell receptor beta chains follows, all from one sample in a study of neurological immune-mediated disorders. TCRdb called the 5' RACE reads again in MiXCR, with one record for every CDR3 protein. This table holds under 100,000 distinct CDR3 sequences, 13% found once. The sequenced sample was PBMCs. These TCRs come from a female donor with HTLV-1-associated myelopathy (HAM/TSP). Each CDR3 is given with its conserved first and last residue. The order of the fields is J gene, V gene, D gene, clone size, CDR3 protein, CDR3 DNA. D genes are given only for firm matches. Rows give clone size only sometimes, using once, few, many, or a class for an expanded clone.

>TRBJ2-5|TRBV12-3/TRBV12-4|TRBD1|once
CASSLGLIGQASAQETQYF
TGTGCCAGCAGTTTAGGGCTAATTGGACAGGCGTCTGCCCAAGAGACCCAGTACTTC
>TRBJ2-7|TRBV5-1|NA|many
CASSLAQGRSVYEQYF
TGCGCCAGCAGCTTGGCCCAGGGACGGTCCGTCTACGAGCAGTACTTC
>TRBJ2-3|TRBV29-1|NA|NA
CSKGQGTDTQYF
TGCTCCAAGGGTCAGGGCACAGATACGCAGTATTTT
>TRBJ2-5|TRBV3-1|TRBD1|many
CASSQVGQIQETQYF
TGTGCCAGCAGCCAAGTGGGACAGATCCAAGAGACCCAGTACTTC
>TRBJ1-6|TRBV20-1|TRBD1|many
CSATTGVSPLHF
TGCAGTGCTACTACAGGGGTATCACCCCTCCACTTT
>TRBJ2-7|TRBV6-6|NA|many
CASMRDISYEQYF
TGTGCCAGCATGAGGGACATCAGCTACGAGCAGTACTTC
>TRBJ2-7|TRBV5-1|NA|many
CASSLTGDYEQYF
TGCGCCAGCAGCTTAACTGGGGACTACGAGCAGTACTTC
>TRBJ1-1|TRBV10-3|TRBD1|many
CAISSGTGGSSEAFF
TGTGCCATCAGCTCGGGGACAGGGGGCTCTTCGGAAGCTTTCTTT
>TRBJ2-5|TRBV20-1|TRBD1|NA
CSAREQGAGETQYF
TGCAGTGCTAGAGAACAGGGGGCAGGGGAGACCCAGTACTTC
>TRBJ2-3|TRBV6-5|NA|few
CASSLSEGDTQYF
TGTGCCAGCAGTCTGTCTGAGGGGGATACGCAGTATTTT
>TRBJ1-1|TRBV5-1|TRBD1|many
CASSSGDRAEAFF
TGCGCCAGCAGCTCCGGGGACAGGGCTGAAGCTTTCTTT
>TRBJ1-1|TRBV5-1|NA|few
CASSLQAGAGIGTEAFF
TGCGCCAGCAGCTTGCAAGCTGGGGCTGGGATTGGCACTGAAGCTTTCTTT
>TRBJ2-2|TRBV10-1|NA|many
CASSEDGGATGELFF
TGCGCCAGCAGTGAGGACGGGGGAGCCACCGGGGAGCTGTTTTTT
>TRBJ1-2|TRBV7-9|TRBD1|many
CASSLDRGAPFYGYTF
TGTGCCAGCAGCTTGGACAGGGGCGCCCCCTTCTATGGCTACACCTTC
>TRBJ1-1|TRBV20-1|NA|NA
CSARATEAFF
TGCAGTGCTAGAGCGACTGAAGCTTTCTTT
>TRBJ2-7|TRBV28|TRBD2|many
CASSGGDGREQYF
TGTGCCAGCAGTGGGGGGGACGGACGCGAGCAGTACTTC
>TRBJ1-2|TRBV20-1|NA|many
CSARAGDYGYTF
TGCAGTGCTAGAGCAGGGGACTATGGCTACACCTTC